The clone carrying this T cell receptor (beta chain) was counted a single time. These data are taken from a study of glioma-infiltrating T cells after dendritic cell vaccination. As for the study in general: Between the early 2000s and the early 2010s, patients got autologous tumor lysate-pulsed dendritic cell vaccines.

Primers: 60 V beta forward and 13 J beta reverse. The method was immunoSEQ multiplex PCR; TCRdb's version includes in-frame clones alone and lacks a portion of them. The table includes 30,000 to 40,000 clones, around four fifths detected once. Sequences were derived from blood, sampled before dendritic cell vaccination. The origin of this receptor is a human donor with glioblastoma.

This chain's CDR3 is CASSSSGTGLYGYTF. The CDR3 DNA is TGTGCCAGCAGCTCCTCCGGGACAGGGCTCTATGGCTACACCTTC. The chain recombines TRBV7-9 with TRBJ1-2; TRBD1 aligns across 9 bases. The CDR3 totals 15 residues. With V trimmed by 4 bases and J by 4 bases, 7 bases remained unmatched. In germline, CDR1 is SEHNR, CDR2 FQNEAQ (reference sequence).